The TCR beta chain under discussion was sequenced for a study of T-cell memory formation after mild COVID-19. CDR1 LGHNT and CDR2 FRNRAP come from the germline V gene. V shed 1 base, J shed 1 base, and the junction held 4 bases outside the gene matches. There are 17 residues in the CDR3. TCRdb itself ran the 5' RACE reads through MiXCR, one entry per CDR3 protein. Of around 250,000 distinct CDR3 sequences in the sample, 7.5% to 10% were seen once. Study findings and constraints: Mainly in CM and EM were contracting CD4+ clones; CD8+ were in EMRA. Researchers found some responding clones in pre-infection memory, a sign that cross-reactive memory joined.

This clonotype was counted a few times. Its matching antigen is unknown. Sequencing was performed on PBMCs or a T cell subset sorted from them (not recorded which). The receptor was derived from a man aged 18 to 35 who had mild COVID-19 (a few samples of this study predate the infection). Cell type and time point are not known. V gene TRBV12-5 combines with J gene TRBJ2-3; 11 bases are shared with TRBD2. As DNA, the CDR3 is TGTGCTAGTGGTTTGGGGATACTAGCGGGAGGCACAGATACGCAGTATTTT. Translation gives CASGLGILAGGTDTQYF.